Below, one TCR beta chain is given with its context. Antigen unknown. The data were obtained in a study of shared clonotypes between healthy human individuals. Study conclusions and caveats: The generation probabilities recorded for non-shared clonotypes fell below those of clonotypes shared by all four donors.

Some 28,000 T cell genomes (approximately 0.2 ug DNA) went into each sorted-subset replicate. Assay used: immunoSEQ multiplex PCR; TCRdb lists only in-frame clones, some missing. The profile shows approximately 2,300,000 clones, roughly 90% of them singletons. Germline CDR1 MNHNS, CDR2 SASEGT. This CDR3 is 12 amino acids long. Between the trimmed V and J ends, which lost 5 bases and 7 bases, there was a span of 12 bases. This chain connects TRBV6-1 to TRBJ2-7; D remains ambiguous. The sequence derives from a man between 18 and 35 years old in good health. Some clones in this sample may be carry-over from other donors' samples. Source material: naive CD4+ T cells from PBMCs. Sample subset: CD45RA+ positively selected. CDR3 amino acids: CASSIQWSEQYF. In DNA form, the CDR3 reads TGTGCCAGCAGTATCCAATGGTCTGAGCAGTACTTC.